These 17 T cell receptor beta chains came from one sample sequenced in a study of T cell repertoires in cytomegalovirus infection. TCRdb re-analysed the reads in MiXCR, keeping a single row per CDR3 protein. The repertoire includes more than 250,000 distinct CDR3 sequences, 20% to 25% of them detected once, and 10% to 15% sits in the top ten. These receptors are not linked to any known antigen. Sample: cultured PBMCs, taken from culture after CMV antigen stimulation. These receptors came from a human donor in good health (CMV status not recorded). Some clones in this sample may be carry-over from other donors' samples.

The chain combines TRBV2 with TRBJ2-1; 12 nucleotides align to TRBD2. The V and J ends lost 6 bases and 9 bases, in that order; junction bases with no gene match: 9. Germline V CDR1 and CDR2: SNHLY, FYNNEI. The length of the CDR3 is 15 residues. The CDR3 is CASRVGLAGPSEQFF. In DNA, the CDR3 is TGTGCCAGCAGGGTTGGACTAGCGGGACCCAGTGAGCAGTTCTTC.

In this sample, this clonotype turned up a few times. The rearrangement uses TRBV6-6 and TRBJ2-5; 7 nucleotides line up with TRBD2. Germline V gene data show CDR1 as MNHNY and CDR2 as SVGAGI (reference sequence). There are 16 residues in the CDR3. V lost 5 bases and J lost 4; bases outside the gene matches: 13. CDR3 in DNA: TGTGCCAGCAGTGCCCTGGGAGGGCGTCGAGGAGAGACCCAGTACTTC. As protein: CASSALGGRRGETQYF.

Many counts were recorded for this clonotype. The rearrangement uses TRBV7-2 and TRBJ2-1; 11 bases fit TRBD2. V was pared by 5 bases and J by 10 bases, with 16 bases of the junction left unmatched. Germline V lookup: CDR1 SGHTA, CDR2 FQGNSA. The CDR3 is 17 amino acids. DNA for the CDR3: TGTGCCAGCAGCCTAGAGCATAGCGGGAGGGCCGGGAGGGAGCAGTTCTTC. It yields the protein CASSLEHSGRAGREQFF.

The chain couples TRBV6-5 to TRBJ2-3; a weak D match, TRBD2 (6 bases). In germline, CDR1 is MNHEY, CDR2 SVGAGI. V was cut by 6 bases and J by 6 bases, with 22 bases left in between. CDR3 size: 16 residues. For the CDR3, the DNA is TGTGCCAGCAGCTCTGGAGGCGGGACCCTCGAGGATACGCAGTATTTT. Translation gives CASSSGGGTLEDTQYF.

This clonotype was picked up many times. J is TRBJ1-2 and V is TRBV7-2, with a tentative D call TRBD1 (6 bases). This CDR3 is built from 13 residues. Germline V lookup: CDR1 SGHTA, CDR2 FQGNSA. The V end lost 3 bases, the J end lost 2 bases, and 7 bases lay between the germline ends. Written as DNA, the CDR3 is TGTGCCAGCAGCTTCGACAGGAACTATGGCTACACCTTC. Protein product: CASSFDRNYGYTF.

The V gene is TRBV7-2, the J gene TRBJ2-5; D might be TRBD2 (6 bases). CDR1 SGHTA and CDR2 FQGNSA come from the germline V gene. The CDR3 consists of 16 residues. Trimming shortened V by 1 base and J by 5 bases, and 17 bases separated the two germline ends. The CDR3 loop is CASSLDRAGRRETQYF. CDR3 bases: TGTGCCAGCAGCTTAGATCGCGCGGGAAGGCGGGAGACCCAGTACTTC.

This chain links TRBV5-4 with TRBJ1-2; TRBD1 agrees at 7 bases. The CDR3 is made up of 14 amino acids. The germline gives CDR1 SGHNT, CDR2 YYREEE (reference sequence). V lost 0 bases and J lost 8; bases outside the gene matches: 7. DNA of the CDR3: TGTGCCAGCAGCTTGGCCGGGAGGGGGCGAGGCTACACCTTC. It is translated as CASSLAGRGRGYTF.

This clonotype was found a few times. This chain joins TRBV12-3 or TRBV12-4 and TRBJ2-2; D is possibly TRBD2 (6 bases). V lost 8 bases and J 1 base, leaving 17 bases between the germline ends. CDR3 length equals 16 residues. CDR3 DNA sequence: TGTGCCAGCTCCGCCTCGGGACTCATGAACACCGGGGAGCTGTTTTTT. This gives the protein CASSASGLMNTGELFF.

This clonotype appeared many times. The chain joins TRBV7-6 to TRBJ2-7; possibly TRBD2 for D (5 bases). V was cut by 5 bases and J by 7 bases, with 15 bases left in between. Per germline, CDR1 SGHVS and CDR2 FNYEAQ. The CDR3 has 13 amino acids. DNA for the CDR3: TGTGCCAGCAGCCTAGGAGGAGTTGGAGAGCAGTACTTC. It translates to CASSLGGVGEQYF.

This clonotype was recorded a few times. The chain joins TRBV2 to TRBJ1-2; D unclear. The V end lost 4 bases, the J end lost 2 bases, and 11 bases lay between the germline ends. This CDR3 is built from 14 residues. Germline CDR1 and CDR2: SNHLY and FYNNEI. CDR3 loop: CASSVEGFNYGYTF. The CDR3, as DNA: TGTGCCAGCAGTGTTGAAGGGTTCAACTATGGCTACACCTTC. The whole variable domain, remainder taken from reference TRBV2 and TRBJ1-2, is EPEVTQTPSHQVTQMGQEVILRCVPISNHLYFYWYRQILGQKVEFLVSFYNNEISEKSEIFDDQFSVERPDGSNFTLKIRSTKLEDSAMYFCASSVEGFNYGYTFGSGTRLTVV.

The chain employs TRBV19 and TRBJ1-5; the match to TRBD1 covers 9 bases. This CDR3 is built from 13 residues. Trimming at V came to 5 bases and at J to 5 bases, leaving 1 base not matched to a gene. CDR1 is LNHDA and CDR2 is SQIVND in the germline V gene (reference sequence). The CDR3 region has the DNA TGTGCCAGTAGTGGACAGGGGCATCAGCCCCAGCATTTT. Encoded protein: CASSGQGHQPQHF.

The V and J genes are TRBV6-1 and TRBJ2-1, with D hard to call. The CDR3 sequence is 15 residues long. CDR1 is MNHNS, CDR2 SASEGT, per germline. V lost 4 bases to trimming and J lost 8 bases, with 18 bases between them. The CDR3 sequence is CASSAWGWSLHEQFF. The CDR3, as DNA: TGTGCCAGCAGTGCTTGGGGTTGGTCCCTCCATGAGCAGTTCTTC.

The J gene is TRBJ2-7, the V gene TRBV7-9; 12 bases fit TRBD2. CDR1 and CDR2 from the germline V gene are SEHNR and FQNEAQ (reference sequence). V was pared by 5 bases and J by 12 bases, with 14 bases of the junction left unmatched. The CDR3 consists of 15 residues. The CDR3 protein is CASSQTSTSGSTWYF. Written as DNA, the CDR3 is TGTGCCAGCAGCCAAACGTCGACTAGCGGGAGTACGTGGTACTTC.

The gene calls are TRBV7-9 and TRBJ1-2, with 8 nucleotides matching TRBD1. CDR1 and CDR2 (germline): SEHNR, FQNEAQ (reference sequence). There are 14 residues in the CDR3. With 5 bases clipped from V and 5 bases from J, the junction kept 7 bases outside the gene matches. CDR3: CASSPDRVVYGYTF. The CDR3 bases are TGTGCCAGCAGCCCGGACAGGGTGGTATATGGCTACACCTTC.

In this sample, this clonotype turned up many times. V usage is TRBV7-9 and J usage is TRBJ1-2; D call uncertain. The CDR3 sequence is 15 residues long. The germline V gene has CDR1 SEHNR and CDR2 FQNEAQ (reference sequence). V lost 5 bases and J lost 3, with 16 bases in between. CDR3 sequence: CASSLRAEGDYGYTF. The CDR3 DNA follows: TGTGCCAGCAGCCTTAGAGCCGAGGGCGACTATGGCTACACCTTC.

The CDR3 loop is CASSWAPGSQSSYNEQFF. The CDR3, as DNA: TGTGCCAGCAGTTGGGCTCCTGGGTCCCAGAGCTCCTACAATGAGCAGTTCTTC. V usage is TRBV6-2 or TRBV6-3 and J usage is TRBJ2-1; unclear D gene. V lost 4 bases to trimming and J lost 0 bases, with 19 bases between them. The CDR3 sequence is 18 residues long. The germline CDR1 and CDR2 sequences are MNHEY and SVGEGT.

The chain uses TRBV6-1 and TRBJ2-7; D gene uncertain. The germline V and J ends were trimmed by 6 bases and 5 bases, with 17 bases remaining between them. This CDR3 has 14 residues. Germline CDR1 reads MNHNS; CDR2 reads SASEGT. The CDR3 protein is CASSPIEGFNEQYV. The DNA of the CDR3 is TGTGCCAGCAGCCCGATCGAAGGGTTTAACGAGCAGTACGTC.